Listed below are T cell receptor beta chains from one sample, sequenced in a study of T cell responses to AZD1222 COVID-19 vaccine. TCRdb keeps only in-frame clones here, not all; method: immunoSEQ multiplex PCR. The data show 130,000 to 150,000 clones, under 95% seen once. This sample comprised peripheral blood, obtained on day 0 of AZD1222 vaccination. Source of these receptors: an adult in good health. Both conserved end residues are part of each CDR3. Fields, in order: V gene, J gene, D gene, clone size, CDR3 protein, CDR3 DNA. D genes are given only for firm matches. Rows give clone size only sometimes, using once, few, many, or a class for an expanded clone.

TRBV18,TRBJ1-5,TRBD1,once,CASSPPLGQGDQPQHF,TGTGCCAGCTCACCACCCCTCGGACAGGGGGATCAGCCCCAGCATTTT
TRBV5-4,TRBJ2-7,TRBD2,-,CASSGGTSGNYEQYF,TGTGCCAGCAGCGGGGGGACTAGCGGAAACTACGAGCAGTACTTC
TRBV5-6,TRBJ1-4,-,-,CASSLEGATNEKLFF,TGTGCCAGCAGCTTGGAGGGAGCAACTAATGAAAAACTGTTTTTT
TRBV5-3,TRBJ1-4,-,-,CARSLGTGPNEKLFF,TGTGCCAGAAGTTTAGGGACGGGACCTAATGAAAAACTGTTTTTT
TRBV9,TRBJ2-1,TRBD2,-,CASSPVGTSGNGEQFF,TGTGCCAGCAGCCCGGTGGGGACTAGCGGGAACGGTGAGCAGTTCTTC
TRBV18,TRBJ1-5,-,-,CASSPGSNQPQHF,TGTGCCAGCTCACCGGGAAGCAATCAGCCCCAGCATTTT
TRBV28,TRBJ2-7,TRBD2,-,CASSLGGRAYEQYF,TGTGCCAGCAGTTTAGGCGGGAGGGCCTACGAGCAGTACTTC
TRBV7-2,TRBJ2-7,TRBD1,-,CASSLGQGFYEQYF,TGTGCCAGCAGCTTAGGACAGGGTTTTTACGAGCAGTACTTC
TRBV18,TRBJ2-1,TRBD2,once,CASSPEGASGYNEQFF,TGTGCCAGCTCACCAGAGGGTGCTAGCGGTTACAATGAGCAGTTCTTC
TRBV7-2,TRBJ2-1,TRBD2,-,CASSPGLGNNEQFF,TGTGCCAGCAGCCCGGGACTAGGGAACAATGAGCAGTTCTTC
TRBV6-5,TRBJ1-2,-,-,CASSYGRNYGYTF,TGTGCCAGCAGTTACGGGCGGAACTATGGCTACACCTTC
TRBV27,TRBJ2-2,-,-,CASSPDRYSGELFF,TGTGCCAGCAGTCCCGACAGGTATTCCGGGGAGCTGTTTTTT
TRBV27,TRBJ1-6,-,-,CASSPVGGVSYNSPLHF,TGTGCCAGCAGCCCTGTGGGGGGGGTTTCCTATAATTCACCCCTCCACTTT
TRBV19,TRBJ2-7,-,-,CASSINGFSYEQYF,TGTGCCAGTAGTATTAATGGGTTCTCCTACGAGCAGTACTTC
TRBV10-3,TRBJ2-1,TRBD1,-,CAISDPPGQSYNEQFF,TGTGCCATCAGTGACCCGCCGGGACAGTCCTACAATGAGCAGTTCTTC